Listed here is a single TCR beta chain. Trimming pared 1 base from V and 2 bases from J, leaving 9 bases between. CDR3 size: 15 residues. CDR1 LNHNV and CDR2 YYDKDF come from the germline V gene (reference sequence). These data originate in a study of blood T cell repertoires in COVID-19. Study-level information: From T cells, B-cell-depleted T cells, or PBMCs came the material, which was cDNA or gDNA.

Here immunoSEQ multiplex PCR was the method, and the copy in TCRdb shows in-frame clones only, minus some. Here the sample spans 230,000 or so clones, roughly 76% being singletons. Those enrolled in Seattle joined during active infection and were followed longitudinally afterward. Source material: peripheral blood. This TCR was recovered from an elderly woman with COVID-19, enrolled during active disease. The gene calls are TRBV15 and TRBJ1-3; D gene unclear. This chain's CDR3 is CATSRVMAAGNTIYF. As DNA, the CDR3 is TGTGCCACCAGCAGAGTGATGGCCGCTGGAAACACCATATATTTT.